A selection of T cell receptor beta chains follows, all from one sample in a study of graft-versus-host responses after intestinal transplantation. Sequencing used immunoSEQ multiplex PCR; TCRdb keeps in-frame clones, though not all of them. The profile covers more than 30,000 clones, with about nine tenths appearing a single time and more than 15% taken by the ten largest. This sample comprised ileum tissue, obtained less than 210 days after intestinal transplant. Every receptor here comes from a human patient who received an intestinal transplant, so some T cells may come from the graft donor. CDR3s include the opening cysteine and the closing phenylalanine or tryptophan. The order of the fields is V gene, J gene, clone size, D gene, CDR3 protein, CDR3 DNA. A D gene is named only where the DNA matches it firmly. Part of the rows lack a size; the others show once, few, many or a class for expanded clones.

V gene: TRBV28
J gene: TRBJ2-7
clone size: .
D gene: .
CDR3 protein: CASSLLEQGGGPSYEQYF
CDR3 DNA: TGTGCCAGCAGTTTATTAGAACAGGGAGGGGGCCCCTCCTACGAGCAGTACTTC

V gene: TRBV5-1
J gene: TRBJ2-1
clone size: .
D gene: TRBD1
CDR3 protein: CASKQAGTVMGTDEQFF
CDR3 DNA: TGCGCCAGCAAACAAGCCGGGACAGTAATGGGTACCGATGAGCAGTTCTTC

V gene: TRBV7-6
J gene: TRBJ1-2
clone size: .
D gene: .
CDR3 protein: CASSLGRTGHGYTF
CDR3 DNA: TGTGCCAGCAGCTTAGGGAGGACGGGCCATGGCTACACCTTC

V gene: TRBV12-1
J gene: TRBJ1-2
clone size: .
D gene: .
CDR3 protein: CASSSYRQESYGYTF
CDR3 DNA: TGTGCCAGCAGCTCTTATCGACAGGAGAGCTATGGCTACACCTTC

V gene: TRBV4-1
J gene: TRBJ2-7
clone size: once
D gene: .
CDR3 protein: CASSQGGDEQYF
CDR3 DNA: TGCGCCAGCAGCCAAGGGGGGGACGAGCAGTACTTC

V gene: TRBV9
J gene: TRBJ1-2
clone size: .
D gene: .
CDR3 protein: CASSVAGGFGYTF
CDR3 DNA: TGTGCCAGCAGCGTAGCGGGAGGGTTTGGCTACACCTTC

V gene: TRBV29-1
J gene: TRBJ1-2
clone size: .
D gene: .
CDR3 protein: CSVVGNNYGYTF
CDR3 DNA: TGCAGCGTTGTCGGAAATAACTATGGCTACACCTTC

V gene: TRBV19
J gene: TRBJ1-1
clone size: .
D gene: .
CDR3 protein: CASSIGVRNTEAFF
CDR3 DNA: TGTGCCAGTAGTATAGGTGTCAGGAACACTGAAGCTTTCTTT

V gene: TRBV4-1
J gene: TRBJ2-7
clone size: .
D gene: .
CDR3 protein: CASSQDRVPYEQYF
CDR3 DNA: TGCGCCAGCAGCCAAGACAGGGTCCCCTACGAGCAGTACTTC

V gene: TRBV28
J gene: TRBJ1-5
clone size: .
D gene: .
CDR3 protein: CASGSLGSDQPQHF
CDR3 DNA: TGTGCCTCCGGCTCGTTGGGGTCCGATCAGCCCCAGCATTTT

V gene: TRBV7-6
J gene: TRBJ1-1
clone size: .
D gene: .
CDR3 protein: CASSLMNTEAFF
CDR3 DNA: TGTGCCAGCAGCTTAATGAACACTGAAGCTTTCTTT

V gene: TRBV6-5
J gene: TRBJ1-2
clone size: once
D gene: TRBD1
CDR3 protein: CASSYSMWDRENGYTF
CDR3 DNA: TGTGCCAGCAGTTACTCGATGTGGGACAGGGAGAATGGCTACACCTTC

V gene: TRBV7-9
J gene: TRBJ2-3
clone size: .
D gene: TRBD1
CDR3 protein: CASSSPTAGQGTDTQYF
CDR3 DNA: TGTGCCAGCAGCTCCCCAACCGCTGGACAGGGCACAGATACGCAGTATTTT

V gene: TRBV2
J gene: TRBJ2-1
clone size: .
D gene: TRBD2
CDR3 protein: CASRGLAGPINEQFF
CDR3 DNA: TGTGCCAGCAGGGGACTAGCGGGCCCCATAAATGAGCAGTTCTTC

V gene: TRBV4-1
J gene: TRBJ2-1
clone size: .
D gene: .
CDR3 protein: CASSQPMERPDNEQFF
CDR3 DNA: TGCGCCAGCAGCCAGCCCATGGAGCGCCCGGACAATGAGCAGTTCTTC

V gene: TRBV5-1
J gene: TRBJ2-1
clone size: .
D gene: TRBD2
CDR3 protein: CASSLGASGNEQFF
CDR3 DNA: TGCGCCAGCAGCTTGGGGGCTAGCGGGAATGAGCAGTTCTTC

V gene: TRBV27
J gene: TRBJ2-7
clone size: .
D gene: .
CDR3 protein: CASSFNGEQYF
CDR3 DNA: TGTGCCAGCAGTTTCAATGGGGAGCAGTACTTC

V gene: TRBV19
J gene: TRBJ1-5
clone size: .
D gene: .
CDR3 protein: CASSIVAGSQPQHF
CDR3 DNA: TGTGCCAGTAGTATAGTGGCAGGGAGTCAGCCCCAGCATTTT

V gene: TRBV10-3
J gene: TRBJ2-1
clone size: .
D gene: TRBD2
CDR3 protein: CAIGLAGAAYNEQFF
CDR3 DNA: TGTGCCATCGGACTAGCGGGAGCCGCCTACAATGAGCAGTTCTTC

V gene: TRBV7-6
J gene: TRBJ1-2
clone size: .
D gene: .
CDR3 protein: CASSLFETELNYGYTF
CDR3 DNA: TGTGCCAGCAGCTTATTCGAGACAGAACTCAACTATGGCTACACCTTC

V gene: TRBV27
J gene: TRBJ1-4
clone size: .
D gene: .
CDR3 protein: CASSLGGEKLFF
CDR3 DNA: TGTGCCAGCAGTTTAGGGGGGGAAAAACTGTTTTTT

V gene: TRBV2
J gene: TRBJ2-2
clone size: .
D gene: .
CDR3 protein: CASSWVSSNTGELFF
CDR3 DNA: TGTGCCAGCAGTTGGGTCAGCAGCAACACCGGGGAGCTGTTTTTT

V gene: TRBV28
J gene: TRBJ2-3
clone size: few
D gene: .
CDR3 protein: CASSLADTQYF
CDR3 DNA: TGTGCCAGCAGTCTTGCGGATACGCAGTATTTT

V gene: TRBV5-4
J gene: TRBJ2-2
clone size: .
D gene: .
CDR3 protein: CAPGSRATGELFF
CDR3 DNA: TGTGCCCCTGGGTCTAGGGCCACCGGGGAGCTGTTTTTT

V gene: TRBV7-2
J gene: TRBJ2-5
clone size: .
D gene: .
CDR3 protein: CASSLERQTQYF
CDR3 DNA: TGTGCCAGCAGCTTAGAGCGGCAGACCCAGTACTTC

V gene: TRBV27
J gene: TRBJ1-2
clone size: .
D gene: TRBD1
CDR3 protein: CASSYRGNYGYTF
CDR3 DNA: TGTGCCAGCAGTTACAGGGGAAACTATGGCTACACCTTC

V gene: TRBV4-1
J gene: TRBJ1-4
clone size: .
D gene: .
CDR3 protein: CASSQAFLEPLFF
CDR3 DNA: TGCGCCAGCAGCCAAGCTTTTTTGGAACCTCTGTTTTTT

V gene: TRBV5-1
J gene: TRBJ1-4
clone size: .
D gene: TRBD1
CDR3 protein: CASSPWDSFEKLFF
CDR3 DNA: TGCGCCAGCAGCCCTTGGGACAGTTTTGAAAAACTGTTTTTT

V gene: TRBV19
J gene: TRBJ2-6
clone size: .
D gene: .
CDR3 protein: CASSGNRAGANVLTF
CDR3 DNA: TGTGCCAGTAGTGGAAACAGGGCTGGGGCCAACGTCCTGACTTTC

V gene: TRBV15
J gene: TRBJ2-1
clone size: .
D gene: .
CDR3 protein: CATSRERRGSQFF
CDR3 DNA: TGTGCCACCAGCAGAGAGAGGAGAGGGTCGCAGTTCTTC

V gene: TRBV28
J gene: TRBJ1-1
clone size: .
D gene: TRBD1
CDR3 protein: CASSPNRQGLNTEAFF
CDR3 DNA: TGTGCCAGCAGTCCTAATCGACAGGGATTGAACACTGAAGCTTTCTTT

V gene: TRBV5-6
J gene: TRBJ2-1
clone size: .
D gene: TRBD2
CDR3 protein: CASSLAFRGGGNEQFF
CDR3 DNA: TGTGCCAGCAGCTTGGCCTTCCGCGGGGGGGGTAATGAGCAGTTCTTC

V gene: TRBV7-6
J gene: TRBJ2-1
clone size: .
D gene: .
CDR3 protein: CASSPREHNEQFF
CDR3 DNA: TGTGCCAGCAGCCCCAGGGAGCACAATGAGCAGTTCTTC

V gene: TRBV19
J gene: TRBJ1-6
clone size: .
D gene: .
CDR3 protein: CASSEESSYNSPLHF
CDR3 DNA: TGTGCCAGTAGTGAGGAGAGCTCCTATAATTCACCCCTCCACTTT

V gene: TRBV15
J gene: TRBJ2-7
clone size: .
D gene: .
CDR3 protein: CATSRDQESYEQYF
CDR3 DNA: TGTGCCACCAGCAGAGACCAGGAATCCTACGAGCAGTACTTC

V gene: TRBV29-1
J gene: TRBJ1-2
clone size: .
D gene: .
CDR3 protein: CSVEDTLNYGYTF
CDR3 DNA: TGCAGCGTTGAAGACACATTAAACTATGGCTACACCTTC

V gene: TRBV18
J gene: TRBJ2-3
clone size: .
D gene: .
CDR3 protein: CASSPDGSDTQYF
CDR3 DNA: TGTGCCAGCTCACCCGACGGATCGGATACGCAGTATTTT

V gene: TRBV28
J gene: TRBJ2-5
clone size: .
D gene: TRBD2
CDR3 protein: CASRYSGSGETQYF
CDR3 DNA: TGTGCCAGCAGGTATAGCGGGAGTGGAGAGACCCAGTACTTC

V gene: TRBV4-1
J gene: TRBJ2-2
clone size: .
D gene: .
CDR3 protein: CASSQVTSRPGELFF
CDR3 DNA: TGCGCCAGCAGCCAAGTAACTAGCCGGCCCGGGGAGCTGTTTTTT

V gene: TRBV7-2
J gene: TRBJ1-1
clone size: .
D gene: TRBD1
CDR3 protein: CASSAGTGNTEAFF
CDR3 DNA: TGTGCCAGCAGCGCCGGGACAGGTAACACTGAAGCTTTCTTT

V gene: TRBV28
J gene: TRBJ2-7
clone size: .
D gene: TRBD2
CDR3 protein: CASGGVRRGGSVQYF
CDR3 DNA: TGTGCCAGCGGAGGTGTAAGGCGGGGGGGCTCGGTGCAGTACTTC

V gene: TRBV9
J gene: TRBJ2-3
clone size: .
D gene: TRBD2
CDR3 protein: CASSVEGTSGYTDTQYF
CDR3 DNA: TGTGCCAGCAGCGTAGAGGGAACTAGCGGATACACAGATACGCAGTATTTT

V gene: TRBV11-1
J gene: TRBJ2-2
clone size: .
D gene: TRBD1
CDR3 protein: CASSFEGARGGELFF
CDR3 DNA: TGTGCCAGCAGCTTCGAGGGGGCTAGAGGCGGGGAGCTGTTTTTT

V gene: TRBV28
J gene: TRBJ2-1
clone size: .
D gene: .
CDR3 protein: CASSSPRVVSYNEQFF
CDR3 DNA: TGTGCCAGCAGTTCCCCCAGGGTGGTCTCCTACAATGAGCAGTTCTTC

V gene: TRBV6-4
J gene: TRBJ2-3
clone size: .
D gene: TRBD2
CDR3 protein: CASSDGRGQDTQYF
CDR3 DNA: TGTGCCAGCAGTGACGGGAGGGGTCAGGATACGCAGTATTTT

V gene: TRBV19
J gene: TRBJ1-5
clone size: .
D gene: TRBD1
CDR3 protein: CASSQGTVHQHF
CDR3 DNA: TGTGCCAGTAGCCAGGGGACAGTGCACCAGCATTTT

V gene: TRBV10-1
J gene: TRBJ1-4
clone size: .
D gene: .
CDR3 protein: CAIPGSYGEKLFF
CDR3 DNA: TGCGCCATCCCAGGGAGCTATGGAGAAAAACTGTTTTTT

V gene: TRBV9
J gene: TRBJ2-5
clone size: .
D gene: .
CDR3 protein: CASSVRGRHLQETQYF
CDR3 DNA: TGTGCCAGCAGCGTGCGCGGTAGGCACCTACAAGAGACCCAGTACTTC

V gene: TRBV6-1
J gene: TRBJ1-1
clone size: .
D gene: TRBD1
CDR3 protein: CASSVGGGGTEAFF
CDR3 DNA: TGTGCCAGCAGTGTTGGAGGGGGCGGTACTGAAGCTTTCTTT

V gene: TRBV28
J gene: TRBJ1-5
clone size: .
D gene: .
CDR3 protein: CASSLARRYNQPQHF
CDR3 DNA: TGTGCCAGCAGTTTAGCCAGAAGGTACAATCAGCCCCAGCATTTT

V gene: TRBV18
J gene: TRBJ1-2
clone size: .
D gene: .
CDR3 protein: CASSPRTLQRSSAGYTF
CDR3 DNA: TGTGCCAGCTCACCTAGGACCCTACAGAGGTCGAGCGCCGGCTACACCTTC

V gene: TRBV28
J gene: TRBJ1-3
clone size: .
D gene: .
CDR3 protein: CASTVRQNTIYF
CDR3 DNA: TGTGCCAGCACGGTCAGGCAAAACACCATATATTTT

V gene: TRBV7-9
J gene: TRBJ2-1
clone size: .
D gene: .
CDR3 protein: CASSPEGGNEQFF
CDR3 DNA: TGTGCCAGCAGCCCCGAGGGGGGCAATGAGCAGTTCTTC

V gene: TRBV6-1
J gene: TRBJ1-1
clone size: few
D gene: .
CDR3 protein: CASSDGLRYTEAFF
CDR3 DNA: TGTGCCAGCAGTGATGGACTACGGTATACTGAAGCTTTCTTT

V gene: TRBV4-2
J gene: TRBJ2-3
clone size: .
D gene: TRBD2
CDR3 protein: CASSQLSGGAADTQYF
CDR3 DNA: TGTGCCAGCAGCCAACTTTCCGGGGGGGCCGCAGATACGCAGTATTTT

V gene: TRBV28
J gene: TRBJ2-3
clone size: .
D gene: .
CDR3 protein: CASRFRDDTQYF
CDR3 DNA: TGTGCCTCCCGGTTTAGGGACGATACGCAGTATTTT

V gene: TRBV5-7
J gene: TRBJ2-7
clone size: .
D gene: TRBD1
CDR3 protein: CASSMTGGRYEQYF
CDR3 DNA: TGTGCCAGCAGCATGACAGGGGGAAGGTACGAGCAGTACTTC

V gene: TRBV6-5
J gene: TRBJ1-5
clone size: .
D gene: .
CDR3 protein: CASSEAPYQPQHF
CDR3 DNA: TGTGCCAGCAGTGAAGCCCCCTATCAGCCCCAGCATTTT

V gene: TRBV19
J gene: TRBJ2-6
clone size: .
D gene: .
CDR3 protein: CAVGRVLSGANVLTF
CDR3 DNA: TGTGCCGTTGGTAGGGTTCTCTCTGGGGCCAACGTCCTGACTTTC

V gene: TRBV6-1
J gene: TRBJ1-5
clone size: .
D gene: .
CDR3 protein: CASSAEGALNQPQHF
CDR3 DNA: TGTGCCAGCAGTGCTGAAGGGGCTCTCAATCAGCCCCAGCATTTT